Reported below is one T cell receptor beta chain. What it binds is unknown. Library preparation for TCR beta used quantitative 5'-RACE with molecular barcodes. MiXCR, applied by TCRdb to the 5' RACE reads, yields one record per CDR3 protein. Of under 300,000 distinct CDR3 sequences listed, roughly 18% are singletons. The data were obtained in a study of CD8 T cells in ankylosing spondylitis. General study findings and limits: Earlier work had already found some motif variants in reactive arthritis synovial fluid and blood.

Sequenced: blood, either unsorted or a sorted T cell fraction (not recorded which). This TCR was sampled from a male donor with ankylosing spondylitis or in good health (not recorded which).

The CDR3 here is CASSQDFPTGESTDTQYF. CDR3 coding DNA: TGTGCCAGCAGCCAAGATTTCCCTACAGGGGAGAGCACAGATACGCAGTATTTT. J is TRBJ2-3 and V is TRBV4-2; 7 nucleotides line up with TRBD1. Per germline, CDR1 LGHNA and CDR2 YNFKEQ. V dropped 0 bases and J dropped 0; count of bases not matched to a gene: 9. The CDR3 contains 18 residues.